This TCR beta chain stems from a study of blood T cell repertoires in COVID-19. Study-wide background: Donors in the United States, Italy and Spain gave samples during acute or convalescent COVID-19. Nucleic acid was either cDNA or gDNA, and it came from T cells, B-cell-depleted T cells, or PBMCs.

There are 14 residues in the CDR3. With 5 bases removed from V and 6 bases from J, the gap between germline ends came to 15 bases. Germline V gives CDR1 SGHNT, CDR2 YENEEA. Per the original methods: From reference gene primer amplification, estimates of nucleated cell counts were derived. Clones were read by immunoSEQ multiplex PCR, and TCRdb kept only the in-frame ones, dropping some. V, J and clone size reflect that table, while D and trimming were determined from the DNA. This sample has 70,000 to 95,000 clones; about 82% occur once, and the top ten carry under 30%. The sequenced sample was peripheral blood. J is TRBJ2-3 and V is TRBV11-3; a weak D match, TRBD2 (5 bases). The sequence was obtained from a human donor in a cohort sampled during active COVID-19. The CDR3 sequence: CASSVHPGEDTQYF. CDR3 bases: TGTGCCAGCAGCGTACACCCCGGGGAGGATACGCAGTATTTT.